The 27 T cell receptor beta chains below all came from one sample that was sequenced in a study of somatic mutations in cytotoxic T cells in rheumatoid arthritis. Only in-frame clones appear in the TCRdb table, and some are missing; sequencing was by immunoSEQ multiplex PCR. The sample carries roughly 10,000 clones, around 81% recorded once. Specimen: CD8+ T cells sorted from blood. The receptors shown here come from an adult with rheumatoid arthritis.

J is TRBJ2-2 and V is TRBV7-6, with 10 bases identical to TRBD2. This CDR3 is 19 amino acids long. Per germline, CDR1 SGHVS and CDR2 FNYEAQ. V lost 1 base to trimming and J lost 0 bases; unmatched junction nucleotides: 8. This CDR3 is CASSLVSGGTNPNTGELFF. In DNA form, the CDR3 reads TGTGCCAGCAGCTTAGTTAGCGGGGGGACGAACCCGAACACCGGGGAGCTGTTTTTT.

J is TRBJ1-2 and V is TRBV27; TRBD1 agrees at 7 bases. V was clipped by 7 bases and J by 7 bases; unmatched bases: 12. CDR1 and CDR2 from the germline V gene are MNHEY and SMNVEV (reference sequence). CDR3 length: 14 residues. DNA for the CDR3: TGTGCCAGCACCCCGACAGGGCGGGCTTCTGGCTACACCTTC. This translates into CASTPTGRASGYTF.

This rearrangement joins TRBV6-5 to TRBJ2-5; maybe TRBD2 (6 bases). Trimming left V 6 bases short and J 9 bases short, with 11 bases between. Germline V lookup: CDR1 MNHEY, CDR2 SVGAGI. This CDR3 is built from 11 residues. The CDR3 region has the DNA TGTGCCAGCAGCGGCGGGGCTGCCCAGTACTTC. It encodes CASSGGAAQYF.

This clone was recorded only once. V usage is TRBV6-1 and J usage is TRBJ2-1; TRBD2 matches 7 bases. Germline V gene sequence: CDR1 MNHNS, CDR2 SASEGT. This CDR3 spans 14 amino acids. Trimming removed 6 bases from V and 6 bases from J; junction bases left unmatched: 8. CDR3 amino acids: CASRPPSGSNEQFF. The CDR3 nucleotides read TGTGCCAGCAGACCCCCTAGCGGATCCAATGAGCAGTTCTTC.

This clone was observed once. The chain recombines TRBV11-3 with TRBJ2-7, with 7 positions matching TRBD1. V lost 5 bases and J lost 2; bases outside the gene matches: 6. The CDR3 sequence is 14 residues long. Per germline, CDR1 SGHNT and CDR2 YENEEA. CDR3 DNA sequence: TGTGCCAGCAGCCATCGGGACAGTCCCTACGAGCAGTACTTC. It yields the protein CASSHRDSPYEQYF. Full variable domain (missing parts from reference TRBV11-3 and TRBJ2-7): EAGVVQSPRYKIIEKKQPVAFWCNPISGHNTLYWYLQNLGQGPELLIRYENEEAVDDSQLPKDRFSAERLKGVDSTLKIQPAELGDSAVYLCASSHRDSPYEQYFGPGTRLTVT.

The CDR3 is CASSLETLNTIYF. The DNA for the CDR3 is TGTGCCAGCAGCTTAGAGACCCTAAACACCATATATTTT. The chain carries TRBV11-2 and TRBJ1-3, with D hard to call. CDR1 is SGHAT, CDR2 FQNNGV, per germline. V lost 0 bases and J 6 bases, leaving 6 bases between the germline ends. The CDR3 has 13 residues. The full variable domain, in which reference TRBV11-2 and TRBJ1-3 provide the parts outside the CDR3, is EAGVAQSPRYKIIEKRQSVAFWCNPISGHATLYWYQQILGQGPKLLIQFQNNGVVDDSQLPKDRFSAERLKGVDSTLKIQPAKLEDSAVYLCASSLETLNTIYFGEGSWLTVV.

The chain employs TRBV27 and TRBJ1-2, with a possible D match to TRBD1 (5 bases). The CDR3 loop spans 13 amino acids. V lost 5 bases and J lost 1, with 8 bases in between. Germline assignment: CDR1 MNHEY and CDR2 SMNVEV (reference sequence). The CDR3 here is CASSPQGNYGYTF. CDR3 DNA: TGTGCCAGCAGTCCGCAGGGTAACTATGGCTACACCTTC.

J is TRBJ1-1 and V is TRBV6-5; possible D gene TRBD1, 6 bases. Trimming took off 6 bases at V and 5 bases at J, with 16 bases between the two ends. The CDR3 covers 14 residues. In germline, CDR1 is MNHEY, CDR2 SVGAGI. CDR3 DNA sequence: TGTGCCAGCAGCCTCGGGGGCTGGGGGACTGAAGCTTTCTTT. As protein: CASSLGGWGTEAFF.

The CDR3 DNA reads TGTGCCAGCAGCCTATCCGGGACAGACACCTATGGCTACACCTTC. Its translation is CASSLSGTDTYGYTF. The V and J genes are TRBV11-2 and TRBJ1-2, with TRBD1 matching 7 bases. Germline CDR1 reads SGHAT; CDR2 reads FQNNGV. With V trimmed by 5 bases and J by 4 bases, 10 bases remained unmatched. CDR3 length equals 15 residues. The entire variable domain, with the rest obtained from reference TRBV11-2 and TRBJ1-2, is as follows: EAGVAQSPRYKIIEKRQSVAFWCNPISGHATLYWYQQILGQGPKLLIQFQNNGVVDDSQLPKDRFSAERLKGVDSTLKIQPAKLEDSAVYLCASSLSGTDTYGYTFGSGTRLTVV.

The V call is TRBV7-9, the J call TRBJ1-2; the D gene is possibly TRBD1 (6 bases). This CDR3 has 17 amino acids. CDR1 SEHNR and CDR2 FQNEAQ come from the germline V gene (reference sequence). Trimming stripped 5 bases from V and 4 bases from J, with 23 bases between. CDR3 DNA: TGTGCCAGCAGCCTTTCCGGGGGCGGTCAGGGGTTCTATGGCTACACCTTC. It encodes CASSLSGGGQGFYGYTF.

The V and J genes are TRBV5-6 and TRBJ2-1; D is perhaps TRBD2 (5 bases). V was shortened by 0 bases and J by 3 bases, with 10 bases between the two germline ends. The germline V gene encodes CDR1 SGHDT and CDR2 YYEEEE. The CDR3 runs to 15 residues. The CDR3 DNA follows: TGTGCCAGCAGCTTGGAGCCGGGAAACTACAATGAGCAGTTCTTC. It encodes CASSLEPGNYNEQFF.

This clone has just one count. The rearrangement links TRBV7-9 to TRBJ2-7, with 7 positions matching TRBD1. Trimming cost V 5 bases and J 3 bases; bases outside gene matches: 4. The CDR3 extends over 13 amino acids. From germline, CDR1 is SEHNR and CDR2 FQNEAQ (reference sequence). The CDR3 DNA sequence: TGTGCCAGCAGCCTGGGACAGCACTACGAGCAGTACTTC. This encodes CASSLGQHYEQYF.

The genes are TRBV5-6 and TRBJ2-4; a weak D match, TRBD1 (5 bases). The germline V gene has CDR1 SGHDT and CDR2 YYEEEE. V was trimmed by 3 bases and J by 0 bases, leaving 13 bases between them. The CDR3 has 16 amino acids. The chain's CDR3 is CASSSRQLLAKNIQYF. CDR3 nucleotides: TGTGCCAGCAGCTCCCGACAGCTCTTAGCCAAAAACATTCAGTACTTC.

This CDR3 reads CAISESGLGFYNEQFF. The CDR3 bases are TGTGCCATCAGTGAGTCCGGGTTGGGGTTTTACAATGAGCAGTTCTTC. The chain links TRBV10-3 to TRBJ2-1; the D is unclear. The CDR3 totals 16 residues. Germline loops: CDR1 ENHRY, CDR2 SYGVKD. Deletions cut 0 bases from V and 4 bases from J, with 13 bases between.

This clone was recorded once. The V call is TRBV6-5, the J call TRBJ2-7; 8 bases line up with TRBD1. The germline V gene has CDR1 MNHEY and CDR2 SVGAGI. After removal of 0 bases from V and 6 bases from J, the junction contained 7 bases not matched to a gene. This CDR3 is built from 15 residues. The DNA for the CDR3 is TGTGCCAGCAGTTACTCGACGGACAGGGTACGCGAGCAGTACTTC. Protein product: CASSYSTDRVREQYF.

CDR3 in amino acids: CASSPLGLADTDTQYF. Written as DNA, the CDR3 is TGTGCCAGCAGCCCCCTAGGACTAGCGGACACAGATACGCAGTATTTT. The rearrangement joins TRBV13 to TRBJ2-3, with 10 bases matching TRBD2. Germline CDR1 PRHDT, CDR2 FYEKMQ (reference sequence). CDR3 length: 16 amino acids. The ends lost 5 bases at V and 2 bases at J; junction bases unmatched: 7. The complete variable domain, with remaining parts taken from reference TRBV13 and TRBJ2-3, reads AAGVIQSPRHLIKEKRETATLKCYPIPRHDTVYWYQQGPGQDPQFLISFYEKMQSDKGSIPDRFSAQQFSDYHSELNMSSLELGDSALYFCASSPLGLADTDTQYFGPGTRLTVL.

The V call is TRBV5-6, the J call TRBJ2-1; D is possibly TRBD1 (5 bases). Looked up from germline, CDR1 is SGHDT and CDR2 is YYEEEE. The CDR3 runs 13 residues. Trimming left V 4 bases short and J 2 bases short, with 7 bases between. CDR3: CASSEDTYNEQFF. Written as DNA, the CDR3 is TGTGCCAGCAGCGAGGACACCTACAATGAGCAGTTCTTC.

The V and J genes are TRBV6-6 and TRBJ2-7; 11 positions match TRBD2. The V segment lost 7 bases and the J segment 0 bases; nucleotides outside the gene matches: 8. CDR3 length: 16 amino acids. Germline V gene sequence: CDR1 MNHNY, CDR2 SVGAGI (reference sequence). The CDR3 is CASIKGTSGLSYEQYF. The CDR3 DNA reads TGTGCCAGCATTAAGGGGACTAGCGGCCTCTCCTACGAGCAGTACTTC.

The chain links TRBV5-6 to TRBJ1-3, with D unresolved. CDR3 length: 15 amino acids. Between the trimmed V and J ends, which lost 1 base and 0 bases, there was a span of 8 bases. Germline CDR1 reads SGHDT; CDR2 reads YYEEEE. Here the CDR3 DNA reads TGTGCCAGCAGCTTGTGGCCGAGCTCTGGAAACACCATATATTTT. The encoded protein is CASSLWPSSGNTIYF.

The chain uses TRBV5-4 and TRBJ2-5; D not certain. The CDR3 contains 12 residues. Trimming stripped 4 bases from V and 0 bases from J, with 4 bases between. Per germline, CDR1 SGHNT and CDR2 YYREEE (reference sequence). CDR3 protein: CASSPNQETQYF. The CDR3 DNA reads TGTGCCAGCAGCCCCAACCAAGAGACCCAGTACTTC.

The J gene is TRBJ2-4, the V gene TRBV6-6; D possibly corresponds to TRBD2 (7 bases). The CDR3 spans 11 residues. Per germline, CDR1 MNHNY and CDR2 SVGAGI (reference sequence). Trimming shortened V by 8 bases and J by 13 bases, and 15 bases separated the two germline ends. CDR3 in amino acids: CASLSGGAQYF. CDR3 nucleotide sequence: TGTGCCAGCTTGAGTGGGGGGGCGCAGTACTTC.

The chain has TRBV6-1 and TRBJ1-5; 10 bases align to TRBD1. The CDR3 is 15 residues long. V was clipped by 1 base and J by 6 bases; unmatched bases: 3. The V gene's germline CDR1 is MNHNS and CDR2 SASEGT. The CDR3 is CASSEEGQGFQPQHF. CDR3 DNA sequence: TGTGCCAGCAGTGAAGAGGGACAGGGGTTTCAGCCCCAGCATTTT.

This clone was seen a few times. Written as DNA, the CDR3 is TGCGCCAGCAGCCAATGGACAGGGGTGGACGAGCAGTACTTC. Encoded protein: CASSQWTGVDEQYF. This sequence joins TRBV4-3 and TRBJ2-7; 9 bases fit TRBD1. The V segment lost 2 bases and the J segment 5 bases; nucleotides outside the gene matches: 4. The CDR3 spans 14 residues. Germline CDR1 is LGHNA and CDR2 is YSLEER.

This CDR3 is CASSSGRENTIYF. In nucleotides, the CDR3 is TGTGCCAGCAGCTCGGGCAGAGAAAACACCATATATTTT. The rearrangement uses TRBV5-6 and TRBJ1-3; D unresolved. Germline CDR1 is SGHDT and CDR2 is YYEEEE. The CDR3 has 13 residues. Trimming cost V 3 bases and J 6 bases, with 10 bases left between them.

A single count supports this clone. The CDR3 DNA is TGTGCCAGCAGTGAGGAACTAGCGGGGGTTGATACGCAGTATTTT. Encoded protein: CASSEELAGVDTQYF. V is TRBV6-4 and J is TRBJ2-3; TRBD2 matches at 11 bases. The CDR3 length is 15 residues. V lost 3 bases to trimming and J lost 6 bases; unmatched junction nucleotides: 5. In germline, CDR1 is MRHNA, CDR2 SNTAGT.

The chain links TRBV5-4 to TRBJ1-2; possibly TRBD1 for D (5 bases). The germline CDR1 and CDR2 sequences are SGHNT and YYREEE (reference sequence). The CDR3 consists of 13 residues. The germline V and J ends were trimmed by 4 bases and 4 bases, with 11 bases remaining between them. In DNA, the CDR3 is TGTGCCAGCAGCATGTGGGGGAGCTATGGCTACACCTTC. Amino acids: CASSMWGSYGYTF.

The chain has TRBV27 and TRBJ2-5, with a tentative D call TRBD1 (6 bases). The CDR3 spans 17 residues. Trimming pared 4 bases from V and 0 bases from J, leaving 18 bases between. The germline gives CDR1 MNHEY, CDR2 SMNVEV (reference sequence). CDR3 sequence (DNA): TGTGCCAGCAGTTCCCATCAGGGACACCCGTACCAAGAGACCCAGTACTTC. Encoded protein: CASSSHQGHPYQETQYF.